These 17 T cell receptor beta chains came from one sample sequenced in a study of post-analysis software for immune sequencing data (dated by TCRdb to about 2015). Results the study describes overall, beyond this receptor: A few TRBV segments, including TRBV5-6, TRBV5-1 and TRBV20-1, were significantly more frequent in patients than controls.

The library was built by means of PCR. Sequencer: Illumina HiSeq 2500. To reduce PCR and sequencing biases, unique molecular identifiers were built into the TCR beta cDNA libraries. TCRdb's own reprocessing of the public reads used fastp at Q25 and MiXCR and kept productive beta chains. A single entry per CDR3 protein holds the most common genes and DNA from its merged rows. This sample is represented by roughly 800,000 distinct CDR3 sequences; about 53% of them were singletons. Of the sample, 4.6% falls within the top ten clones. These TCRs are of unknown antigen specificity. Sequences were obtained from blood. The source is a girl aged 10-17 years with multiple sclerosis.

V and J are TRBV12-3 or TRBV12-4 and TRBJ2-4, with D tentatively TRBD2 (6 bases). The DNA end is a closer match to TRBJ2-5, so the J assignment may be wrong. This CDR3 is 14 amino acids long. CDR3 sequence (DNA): TGTGCCAGCAGTTTTTCTGGAGGGAGGGAGACCCAGTACTTC. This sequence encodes CASSFSGGRETQYF.

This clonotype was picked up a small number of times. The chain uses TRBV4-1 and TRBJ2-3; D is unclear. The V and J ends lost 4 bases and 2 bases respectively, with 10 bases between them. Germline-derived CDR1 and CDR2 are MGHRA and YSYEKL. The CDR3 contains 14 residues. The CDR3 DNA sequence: TGCGCCAGCAGCCTTCGACCGGACACAGATACGCAGTATTTT. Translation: CASSLRPDTDTQYF.

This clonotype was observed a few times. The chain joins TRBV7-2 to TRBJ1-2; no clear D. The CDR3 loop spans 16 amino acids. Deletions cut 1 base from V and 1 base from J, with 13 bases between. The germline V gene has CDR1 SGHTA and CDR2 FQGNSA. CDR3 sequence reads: CASSLVWQHDNYGYTF. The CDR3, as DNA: TGTGCCAGCAGCTTAGTATGGCAGCATGATAACTATGGCTACACCTTC.

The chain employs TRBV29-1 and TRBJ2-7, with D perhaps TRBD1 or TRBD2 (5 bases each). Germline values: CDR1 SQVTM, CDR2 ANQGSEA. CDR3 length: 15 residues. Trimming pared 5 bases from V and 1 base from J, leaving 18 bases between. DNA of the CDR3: TGCAGCGTTTATAGGCTGGGGGAAACATCCTACGAGCAGTACTTC. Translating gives CSVYRLGETSYEQYF.

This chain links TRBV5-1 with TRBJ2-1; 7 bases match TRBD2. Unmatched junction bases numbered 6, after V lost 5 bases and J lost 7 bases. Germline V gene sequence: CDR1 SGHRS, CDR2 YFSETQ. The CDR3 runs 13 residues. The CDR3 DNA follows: TGCGCCAGCAGATCGGGAGGTATGAATGAGCAGTTCTTC. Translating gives CASRSGGMNEQFF.

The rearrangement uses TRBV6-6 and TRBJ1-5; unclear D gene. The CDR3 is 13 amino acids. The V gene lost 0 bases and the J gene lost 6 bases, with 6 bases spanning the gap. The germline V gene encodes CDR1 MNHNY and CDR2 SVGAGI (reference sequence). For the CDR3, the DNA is TGTGCCAGCAGTTACTCGACCTCTCAGCCCCAGCATTTT. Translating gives CASSYSTSQPQHF.

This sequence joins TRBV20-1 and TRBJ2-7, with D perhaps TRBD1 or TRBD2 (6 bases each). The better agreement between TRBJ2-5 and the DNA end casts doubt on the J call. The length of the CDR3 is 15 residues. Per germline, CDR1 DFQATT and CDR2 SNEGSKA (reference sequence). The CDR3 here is CSARGGAHRAETQYF. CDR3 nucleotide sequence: TGCAGTGCTAGAGGGGGGGCTCATAGGGCGGAGACCCAGTACTTC.

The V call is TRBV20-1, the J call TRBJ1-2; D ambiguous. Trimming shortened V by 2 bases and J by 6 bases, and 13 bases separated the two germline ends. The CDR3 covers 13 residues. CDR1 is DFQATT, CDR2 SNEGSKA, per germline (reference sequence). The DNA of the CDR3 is TGCAGTGCTAGACACCTTACCTTGGATGGCTACACCTTC. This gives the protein CSARHLTLDGYTF.

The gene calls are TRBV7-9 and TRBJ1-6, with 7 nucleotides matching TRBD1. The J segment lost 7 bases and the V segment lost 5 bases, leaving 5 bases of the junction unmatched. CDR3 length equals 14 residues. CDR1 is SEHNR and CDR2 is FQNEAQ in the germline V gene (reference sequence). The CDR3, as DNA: TGTGCCAGCAGCAAGGACAGGACGAATTCACCCCTCCACTTT. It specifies CASSKDRTNSPLHF.

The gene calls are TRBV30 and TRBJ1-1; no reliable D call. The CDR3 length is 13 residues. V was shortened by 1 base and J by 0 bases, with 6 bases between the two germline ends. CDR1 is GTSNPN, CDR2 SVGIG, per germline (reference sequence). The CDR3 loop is CAWSGRLNTEAFF. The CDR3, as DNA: TGTGCCTGGAGTGGAAGACTGAACACTGAAGCTTTCTTT. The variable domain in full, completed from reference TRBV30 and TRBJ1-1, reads SQTIHQWPATLVQPVGSPLSLECTVEGTSNPNLYWYRQAAGRGLQLLFYSVGIGQISSEVPQNLSASRPQDRQFILSSKKLLLSDSGFYLCAWSGRLNTEAFFGQGTRLTVV.

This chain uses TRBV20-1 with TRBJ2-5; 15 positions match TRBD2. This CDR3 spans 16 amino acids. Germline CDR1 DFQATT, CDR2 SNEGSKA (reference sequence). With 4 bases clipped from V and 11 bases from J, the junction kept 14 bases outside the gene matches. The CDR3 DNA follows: TGCAGTGCTACCGACCGGACTAGCGGGAGGGCTTGGGAGCAGTACTTC. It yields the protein CSATDRTSGRAWEQYF.

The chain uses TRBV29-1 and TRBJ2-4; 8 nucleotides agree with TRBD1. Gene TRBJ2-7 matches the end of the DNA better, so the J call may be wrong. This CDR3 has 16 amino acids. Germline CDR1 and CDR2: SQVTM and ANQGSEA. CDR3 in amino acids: CSVLLPYRGSPYEQYF. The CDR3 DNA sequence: TGCAGCGTCCTTCTGCCATACAGGGGGTCCCCCTACGAGCAGTACTTC.

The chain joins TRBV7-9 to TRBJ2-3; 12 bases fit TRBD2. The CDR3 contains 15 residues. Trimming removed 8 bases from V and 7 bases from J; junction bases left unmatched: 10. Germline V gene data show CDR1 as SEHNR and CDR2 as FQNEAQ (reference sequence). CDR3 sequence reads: CASGSSSGGANTQYF. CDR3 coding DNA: TGTGCCAGCGGATCTTCTAGCGGGGGGGCGAATACGCAGTATTTT. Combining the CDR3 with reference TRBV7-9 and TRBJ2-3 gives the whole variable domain DTGVSQNPRHKITKRGQNVTFRCDPISEHNRLYWYRQTLGQGPEFLTYFQNEAQLEKSRLLSDRFSAERPKGSFSTLEIQRTEQGDSAMYLCASGSSSGGANTQYFGPGTRLTVL.

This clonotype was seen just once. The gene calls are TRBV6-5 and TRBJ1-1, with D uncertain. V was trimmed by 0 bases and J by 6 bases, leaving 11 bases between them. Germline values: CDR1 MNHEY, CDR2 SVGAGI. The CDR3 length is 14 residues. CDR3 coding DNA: TGTGCCAGCAGTTACTCTGAGGGTCTGGCTGAAGCTTTCTTT. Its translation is CASSYSEGLAEAFF.

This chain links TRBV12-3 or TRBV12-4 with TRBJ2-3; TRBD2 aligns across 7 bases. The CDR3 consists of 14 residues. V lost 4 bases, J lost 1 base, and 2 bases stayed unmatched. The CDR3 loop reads CASSWAGGTDTQYF. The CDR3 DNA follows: TGTGCCAGCAGTTGGGCGGGGGGCACAGATACGCAGTATTTT.

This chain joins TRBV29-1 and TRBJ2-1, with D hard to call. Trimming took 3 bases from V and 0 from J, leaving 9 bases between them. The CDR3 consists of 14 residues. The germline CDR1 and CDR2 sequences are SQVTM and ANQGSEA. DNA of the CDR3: TGCAGCGTTGAGTACCAGAGCTCCTACAATGAGCAGTTCTTC. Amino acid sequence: CSVEYQSSYNEQFF.

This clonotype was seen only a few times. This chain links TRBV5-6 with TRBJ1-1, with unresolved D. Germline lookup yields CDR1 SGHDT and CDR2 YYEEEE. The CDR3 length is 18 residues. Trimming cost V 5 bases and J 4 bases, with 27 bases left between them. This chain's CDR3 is CASRLVGPVAERGTEAFF. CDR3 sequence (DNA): TGTGCCAGCAGGCTTGTGGGCCCGGTGGCAGAGCGTGGCACTGAAGCTTTCTTT.